The clone carrying this TCR beta chain occurred once. Its antigen remains unidentified. Thawed PBMCs were rested overnight at 37°C with roughly 200 IU/ml IL-2 before regulatory T cell sorting. This CDR3 has 12 amino acids. Germline CDR1 reads MNHEY; CDR2 reads SMNVEV (reference sequence). J gave up 7 bases and V 8 bases, and 3 bases lay outside the gene matches. This sample is part of a study of Tregs in tolerant kidney transplant recipients. The data were produced by immunoSEQ multiplex PCR, yet TCRdb's version contains in-frame clones alone and is incomplete. This table has around 63,000 clones, 80% to 90% appearing once. Findings and caveats of the study: In tolerant patients, donor-specific Tregs outgrew total Tregs, suggesting antigen-driven expansion.

The sequencing here drew on Tregs from blood, taken before the transplant. This receptor was identified in a human donor who received a combined kidney and bone marrow transplant. The chain has TRBV27 and TRBJ1-2; TRBD1 matches at 11 bases. CDR3 sequence: CASAGTGGGYTF. Written as DNA, the CDR3 is TGTGCCAGCGCCGGGACAGGGGGTGGCTACACCTTC.